This TCR beta chain was documented in a study of blood T cell repertoires in COVID-19. About the study: Samples taken during acute and convalescent COVID-19 were collected in the United States, Italy and Spain.

Germline values: CDR1 LNHDA, CDR2 SQIVND (reference sequence). V gave up 3 bases and J gave up 5 bases, with 13 bases separating them. This CDR3 is 14 amino acids long. Some clones are missing from TCRdb's copy, which holds only in-frame ones; the method was immunoSEQ multiplex PCR. Among 110,000 or so clones, about 90% were seen once, and the ten largest hold 4.6%. This TCR derives from a woman between 45 and 60 years old with acute or convalescent COVID-19. The genes are TRBV19 and TRBJ1-1; TRBD1 might be the D (5 bases). Material: peripheral blood. CDR3 protein: CASSMVGARTEAFF. The CDR3 bases are TGTGCCAGTAGTATGGTAGGGGCGCGGACTGAAGCTTTCTTT.